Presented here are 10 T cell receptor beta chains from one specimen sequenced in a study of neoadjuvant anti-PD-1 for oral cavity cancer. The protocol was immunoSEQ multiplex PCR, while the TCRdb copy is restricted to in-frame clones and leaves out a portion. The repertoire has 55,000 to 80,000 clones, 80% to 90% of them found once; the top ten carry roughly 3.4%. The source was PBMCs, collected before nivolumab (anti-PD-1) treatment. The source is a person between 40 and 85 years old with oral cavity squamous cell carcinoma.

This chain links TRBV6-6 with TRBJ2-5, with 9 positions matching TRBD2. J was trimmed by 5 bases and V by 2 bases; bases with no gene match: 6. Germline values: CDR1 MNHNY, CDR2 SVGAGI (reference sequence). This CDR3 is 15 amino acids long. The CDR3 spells CASSYAGGSGETQYF. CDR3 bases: TGTGCCAGCAGTTACGCGGGGGGGTCGGGGGAGACCCAGTACTTC.

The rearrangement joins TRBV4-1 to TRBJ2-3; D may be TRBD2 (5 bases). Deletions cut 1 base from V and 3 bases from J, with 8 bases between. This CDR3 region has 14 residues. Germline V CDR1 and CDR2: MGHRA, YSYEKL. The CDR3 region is CASSQVTTTDTQYF. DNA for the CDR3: TGCGCCAGCAGCCAAGTGACTACTACAGATACGCAGTATTTT.

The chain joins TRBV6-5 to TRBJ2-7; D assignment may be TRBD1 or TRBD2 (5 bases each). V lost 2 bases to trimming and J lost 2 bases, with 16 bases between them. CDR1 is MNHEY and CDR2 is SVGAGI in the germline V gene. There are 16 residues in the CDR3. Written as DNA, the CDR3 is TGTGCCAGCAGTTACAAGGACGCCCGGGGCCCCTACGAGCAGTACTTC. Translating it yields CASSYKDARGPYEQYF.

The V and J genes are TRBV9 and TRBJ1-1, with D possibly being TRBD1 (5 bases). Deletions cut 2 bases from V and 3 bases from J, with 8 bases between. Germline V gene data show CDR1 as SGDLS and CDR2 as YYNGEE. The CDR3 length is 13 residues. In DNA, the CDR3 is TGTGCCAGCAGCGTGTCACAGGACACTGAAGCTTTCTTT. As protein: CASSVSQDTEAFF.

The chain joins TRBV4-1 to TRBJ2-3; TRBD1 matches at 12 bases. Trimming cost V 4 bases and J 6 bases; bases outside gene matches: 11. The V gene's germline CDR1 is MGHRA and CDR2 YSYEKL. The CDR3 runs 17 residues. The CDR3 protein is CASSPQGTGGGLDTQYF. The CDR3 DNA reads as TGCGCCAGCAGCCCCCAAGGGACAGGGGGCGGTCTGGATACGCAGTATTTT.

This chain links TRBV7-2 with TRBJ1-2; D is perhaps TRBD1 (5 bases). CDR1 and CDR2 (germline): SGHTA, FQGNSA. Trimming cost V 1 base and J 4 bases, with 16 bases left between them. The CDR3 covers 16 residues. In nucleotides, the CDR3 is TGTGCCAGCAGCTTAGGGGCAGGGTGGACCCTCTATGGCTACACCTTC. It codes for CASSLGAGWTLYGYTF. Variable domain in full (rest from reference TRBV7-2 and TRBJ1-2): GAGVSQSPSNKVTEKGKDVELRCDPISGHTALYWYRQSLGQGLEFLIYFQGNSAPDKSGLPSDRFSAERTGGSVSTLTIQRTQQEDSAVYLCASSLGAGWTLYGYTFGSGTRLTVV.

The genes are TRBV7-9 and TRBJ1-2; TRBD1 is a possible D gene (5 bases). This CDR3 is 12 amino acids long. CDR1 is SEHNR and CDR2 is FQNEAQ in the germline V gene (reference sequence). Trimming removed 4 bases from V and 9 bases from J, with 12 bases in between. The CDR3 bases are TGTGCCAGCAGCTCCGGACATCGTAGCTACACCTTC. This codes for CASSSGHRSYTF.

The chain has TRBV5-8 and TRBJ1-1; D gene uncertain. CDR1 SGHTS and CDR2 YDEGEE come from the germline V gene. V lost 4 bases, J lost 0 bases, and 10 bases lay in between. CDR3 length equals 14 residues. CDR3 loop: CASSDVLMNTEAFF. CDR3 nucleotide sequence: TGTGCCAGCAGCGACGTACTCATGAACACTGAAGCTTTCTTT.

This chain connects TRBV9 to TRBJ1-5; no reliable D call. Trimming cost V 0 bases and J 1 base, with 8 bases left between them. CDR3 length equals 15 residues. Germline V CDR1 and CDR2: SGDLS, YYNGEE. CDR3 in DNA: TGTGCCAGCAGCGTAGGGCAGGCAAGCAATCAGCCCCAGCATTTT. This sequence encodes CASSVGQASNQPQHF. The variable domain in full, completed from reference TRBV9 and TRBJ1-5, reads DSGVTQTPKHLITATGQRVTLRCSPRSGDLSVYWYQQSLDQGLQFLIQYYNGEERAKGNILERFSAQQFPDLHSELNLSSLELGDSALYFCASSVGQASNQPQHFGDGTRLSIL.

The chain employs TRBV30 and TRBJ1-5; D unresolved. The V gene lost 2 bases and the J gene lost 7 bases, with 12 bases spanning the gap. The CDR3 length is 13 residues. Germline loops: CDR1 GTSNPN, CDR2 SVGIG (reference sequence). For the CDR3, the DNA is TGTGCCTGGAGTCCCCGGGTAGGGCAGCCCCAGCATTTT. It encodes CAWSPRVGQPQHF. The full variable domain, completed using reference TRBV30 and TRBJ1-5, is SQTIHQWPATLVQPVGSPLSLECTVEGTSNPNLYWYRQAAGRGLQLLFYSVGIGQISSEVPQNLSASRPQDRQFILSSKKLLLSDSGFYLCAWSPRVGQPQHFGDGTRLSIL.